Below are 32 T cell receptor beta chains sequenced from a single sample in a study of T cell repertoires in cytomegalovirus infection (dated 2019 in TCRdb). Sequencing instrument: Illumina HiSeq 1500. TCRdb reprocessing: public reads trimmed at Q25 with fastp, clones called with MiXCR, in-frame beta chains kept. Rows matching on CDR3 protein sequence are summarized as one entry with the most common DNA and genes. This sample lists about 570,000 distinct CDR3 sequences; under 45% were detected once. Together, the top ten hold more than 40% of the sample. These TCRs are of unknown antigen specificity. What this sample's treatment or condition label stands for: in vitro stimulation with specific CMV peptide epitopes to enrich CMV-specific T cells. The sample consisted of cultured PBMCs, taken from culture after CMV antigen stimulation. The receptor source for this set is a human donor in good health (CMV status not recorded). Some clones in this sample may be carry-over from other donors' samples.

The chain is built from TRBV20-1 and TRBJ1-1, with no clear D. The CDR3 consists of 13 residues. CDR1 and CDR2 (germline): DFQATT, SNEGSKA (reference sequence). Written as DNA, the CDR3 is TGCGCGACCGAGGGAGGGCCTAACACTGAAGCTTTCTTT. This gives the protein CATEGGPNTEAFF.

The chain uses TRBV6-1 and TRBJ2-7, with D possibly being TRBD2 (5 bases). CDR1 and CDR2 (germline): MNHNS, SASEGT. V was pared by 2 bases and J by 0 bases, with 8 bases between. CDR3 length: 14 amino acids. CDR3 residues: CASSETGNSYEQYF. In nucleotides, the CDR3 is TGTGCCAGCAGTGAAACCGGGAACTCCTACGAGCAGTACTTC.

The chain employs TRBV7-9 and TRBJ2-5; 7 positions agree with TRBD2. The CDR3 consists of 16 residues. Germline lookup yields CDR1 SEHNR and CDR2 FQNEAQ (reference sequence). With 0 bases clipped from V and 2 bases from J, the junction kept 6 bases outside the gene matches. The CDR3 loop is CASSLALADFQETQYF. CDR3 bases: TGTGCCAGCAGCTTAGCGCTAGCGGACTTTCAAGAGACCCAGTACTTC.

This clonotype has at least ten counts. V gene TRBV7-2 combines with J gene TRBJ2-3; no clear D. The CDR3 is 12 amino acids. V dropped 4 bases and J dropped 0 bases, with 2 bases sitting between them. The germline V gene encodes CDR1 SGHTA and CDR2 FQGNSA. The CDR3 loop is CASSYSTDTQYF. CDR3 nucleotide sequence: TGTGCCAGCAGCTATAGCACAGATACGCAGTATTTT.

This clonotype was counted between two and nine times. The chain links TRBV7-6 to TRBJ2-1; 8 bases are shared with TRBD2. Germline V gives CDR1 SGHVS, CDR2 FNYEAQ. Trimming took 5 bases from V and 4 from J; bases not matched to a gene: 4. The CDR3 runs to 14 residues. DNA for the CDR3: TGTGCCAGCAGCGGGGAGCGGGAGTACAATGAGCAGTTCTTC. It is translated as CASSGEREYNEQFF.

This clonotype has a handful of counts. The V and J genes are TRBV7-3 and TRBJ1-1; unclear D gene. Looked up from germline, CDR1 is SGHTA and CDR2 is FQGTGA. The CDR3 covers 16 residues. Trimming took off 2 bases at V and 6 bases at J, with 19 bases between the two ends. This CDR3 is CASSLPRVHSGPEAFF. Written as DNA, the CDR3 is TGTGCCAGCAGCTTACCTAGGGTACACAGTGGACCTGAAGCTTTCTTT.

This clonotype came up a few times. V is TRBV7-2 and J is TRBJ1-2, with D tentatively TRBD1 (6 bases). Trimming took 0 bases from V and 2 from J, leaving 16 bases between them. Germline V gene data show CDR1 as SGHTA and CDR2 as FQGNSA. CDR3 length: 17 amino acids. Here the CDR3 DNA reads TGTGCCAGCAGCTTAGCGTACAACAGGGTATCCAACTATGGCTACACCTTC. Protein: CASSLAYNRVSNYGYTF.

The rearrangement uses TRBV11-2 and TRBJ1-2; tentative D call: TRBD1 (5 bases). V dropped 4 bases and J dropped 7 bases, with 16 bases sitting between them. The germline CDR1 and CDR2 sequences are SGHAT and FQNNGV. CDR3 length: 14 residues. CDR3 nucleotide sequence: TGTGCCAGCAGCTCCGGGACGGCCGGGGGTGGCTACACCTTC. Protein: CASSSGTAGGGYTF.

Here the CDR3 DNA reads TGTGCCATCAGTGAGTCAAATCGGGGCAGCTCCTACAATGAGCAGTTCTTC. Translation gives CAISESNRGSSYNEQFF. The V gene is TRBV10-3, the J gene TRBJ2-1; D is possibly TRBD1 or TRBD2 (5 bases each). The CDR3 has 17 amino acids. V lost 0 bases to trimming and J lost 0 bases, with 12 bases between them. Germline CDR1 and CDR2: ENHRY and SYGVKD.

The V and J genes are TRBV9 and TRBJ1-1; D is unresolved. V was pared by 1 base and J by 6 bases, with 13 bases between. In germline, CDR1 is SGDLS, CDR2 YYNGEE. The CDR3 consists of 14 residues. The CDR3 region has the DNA TGTGCCAGCAGCGTAATCGCAGGTTTCCCTGAAGCTTTCTTT. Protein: CASSVIAGFPEAFF.

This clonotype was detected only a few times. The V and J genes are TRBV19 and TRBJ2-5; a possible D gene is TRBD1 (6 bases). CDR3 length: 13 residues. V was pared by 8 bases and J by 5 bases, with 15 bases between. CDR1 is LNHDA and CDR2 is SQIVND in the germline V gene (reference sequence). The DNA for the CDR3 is TGTGCCAGTTCCTACACAGGGATGGAGACCCAGTACTTC. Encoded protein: CASSYTGMETQYF.

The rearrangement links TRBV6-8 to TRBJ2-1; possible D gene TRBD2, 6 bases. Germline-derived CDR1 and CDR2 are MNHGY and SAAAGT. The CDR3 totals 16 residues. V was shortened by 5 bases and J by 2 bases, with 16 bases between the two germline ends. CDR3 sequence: CASSQLANPTYNEQFF. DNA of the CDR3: TGTGCCAGCAGTCAACTAGCAAACCCGACCTACAATGAGCAGTTCTTC.

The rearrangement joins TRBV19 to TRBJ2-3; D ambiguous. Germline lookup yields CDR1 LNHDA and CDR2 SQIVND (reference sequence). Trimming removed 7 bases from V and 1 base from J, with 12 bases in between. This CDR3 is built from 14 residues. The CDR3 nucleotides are TGTGCCAGTAAAGGACCCGCGGGCACAGATACGCAGTATTTT. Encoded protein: CASKGPAGTDTQYF.

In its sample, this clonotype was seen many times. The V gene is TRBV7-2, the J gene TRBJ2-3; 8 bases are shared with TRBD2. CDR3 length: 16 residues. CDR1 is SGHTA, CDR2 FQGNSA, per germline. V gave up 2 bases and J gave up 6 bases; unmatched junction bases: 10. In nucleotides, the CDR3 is TGTGCCAGCAGCTTACGGGGGGGCCCGAGAACGGATACGCAGTATTTT. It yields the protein CASSLRGGPRTDTQYF.

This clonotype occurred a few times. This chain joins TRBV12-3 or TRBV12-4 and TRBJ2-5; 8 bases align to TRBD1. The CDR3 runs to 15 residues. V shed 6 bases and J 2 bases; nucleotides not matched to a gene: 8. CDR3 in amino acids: CASSSPGQVQETQYF. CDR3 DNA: TGTGCCAGCAGCTCTCCGGGACAGGTACAAGAGACCCAGTACTTC.

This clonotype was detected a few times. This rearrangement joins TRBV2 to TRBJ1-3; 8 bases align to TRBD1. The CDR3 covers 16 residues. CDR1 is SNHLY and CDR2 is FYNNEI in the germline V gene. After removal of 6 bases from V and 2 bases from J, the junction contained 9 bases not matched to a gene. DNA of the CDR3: TGTGCCAGCAGCGCCATCGGGACAGGACCTGGAAACACCATATATTTT. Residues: CASSAIGTGPGNTIYF.

The CDR3 nucleotides are TGTGCCAGCAGTAAGGCCCCACTGAATTCACCCCTCCACTTT. Protein: CASSKAPLNSPLHF. This sequence joins TRBV27 and TRBJ1-6; D is unclear. Trimming took 5 bases from V and 7 from J, leaving 12 bases between them. The CDR3 has 14 amino acids. Germline V lookup: CDR1 MNHEY, CDR2 SMNVEV (reference sequence).

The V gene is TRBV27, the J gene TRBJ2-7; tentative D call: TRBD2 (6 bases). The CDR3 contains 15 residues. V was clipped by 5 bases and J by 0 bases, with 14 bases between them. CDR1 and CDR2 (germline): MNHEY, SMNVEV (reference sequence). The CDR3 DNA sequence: TGTGCCAGCAGTGTCCGCTATAGCGGCTCCTACGAGCAGTACTTC. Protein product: CASSVRYSGSYEQYF.

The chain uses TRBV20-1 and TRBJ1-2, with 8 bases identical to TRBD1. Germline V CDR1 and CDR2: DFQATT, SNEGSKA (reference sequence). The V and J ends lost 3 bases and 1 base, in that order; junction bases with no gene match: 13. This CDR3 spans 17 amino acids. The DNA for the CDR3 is TGCAGTGCTAGGGCATGGACAGGGAGGGGAGGTAACTATGGCTACACCTTC. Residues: CSARAWTGRGGNYGYTF.

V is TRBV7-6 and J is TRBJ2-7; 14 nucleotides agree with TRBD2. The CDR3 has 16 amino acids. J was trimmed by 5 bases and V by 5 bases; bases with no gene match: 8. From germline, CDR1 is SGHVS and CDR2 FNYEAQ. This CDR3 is CASSTWTSGRLDEQYF. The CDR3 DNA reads TGTGCCAGCAGCACCTGGACTAGCGGGAGGCTTGACGAGCAGTACTTC. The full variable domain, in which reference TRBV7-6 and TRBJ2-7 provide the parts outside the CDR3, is GAGVSQSPRYKVTKRGQDVALRCDPISGHVSLYWYRQALGQGPEFLTYFNYEAQQDKSGLPNDRFSAERPEGSISTLTIQRTEQRDSAMYRCASSTWTSGRLDEQYFGPGTRLTVT.

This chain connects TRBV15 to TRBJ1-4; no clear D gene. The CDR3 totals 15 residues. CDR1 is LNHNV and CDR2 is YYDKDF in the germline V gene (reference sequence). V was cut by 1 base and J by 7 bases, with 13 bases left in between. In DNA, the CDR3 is TGTGCCACCAGCAGAGCGAGGGCTCAGGCTGAAAAACTGTTTTTT. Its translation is CATSRARAQAEKLFF.

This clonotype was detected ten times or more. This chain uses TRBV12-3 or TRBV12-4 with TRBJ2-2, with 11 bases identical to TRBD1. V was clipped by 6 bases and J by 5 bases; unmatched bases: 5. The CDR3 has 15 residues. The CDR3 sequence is CASSWGTGGTGELFF. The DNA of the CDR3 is TGTGCCAGCAGCTGGGGGACAGGGGGGACCGGGGAGCTGTTTTTT.

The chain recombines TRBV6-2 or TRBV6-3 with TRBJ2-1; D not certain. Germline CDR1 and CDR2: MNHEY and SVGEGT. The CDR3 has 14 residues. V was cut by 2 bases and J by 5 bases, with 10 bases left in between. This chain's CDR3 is CASSYGPRDNEQFF. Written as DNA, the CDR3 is TGTGCCAGCAGTTACGGGCCACGGGACAATGAGCAGTTCTTC.

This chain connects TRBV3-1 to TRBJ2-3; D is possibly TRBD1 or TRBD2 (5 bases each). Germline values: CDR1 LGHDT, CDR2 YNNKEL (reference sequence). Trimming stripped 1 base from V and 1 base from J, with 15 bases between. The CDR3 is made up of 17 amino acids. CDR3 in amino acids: CASSQVVPGAGTDTQYF. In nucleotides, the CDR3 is TGTGCCAGCAGCCAAGTCGTCCCCGGGGCGGGCACAGATACGCAGTATTTT.

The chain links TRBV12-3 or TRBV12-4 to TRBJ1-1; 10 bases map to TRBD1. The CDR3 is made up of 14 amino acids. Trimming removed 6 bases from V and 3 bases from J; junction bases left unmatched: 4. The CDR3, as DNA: TGTGCCAGCAGAGGGGACAGGGGTTACACTGAAGCTTTCTTT. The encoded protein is CASRGDRGYTEAFF.

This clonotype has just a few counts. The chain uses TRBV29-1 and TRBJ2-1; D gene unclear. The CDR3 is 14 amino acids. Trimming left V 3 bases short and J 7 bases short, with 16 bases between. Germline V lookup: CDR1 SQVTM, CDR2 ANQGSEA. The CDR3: CSVDFRPRLNEQFF. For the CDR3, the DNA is TGCAGCGTTGACTTCAGGCCCAGGCTTAATGAGCAGTTCTTC.

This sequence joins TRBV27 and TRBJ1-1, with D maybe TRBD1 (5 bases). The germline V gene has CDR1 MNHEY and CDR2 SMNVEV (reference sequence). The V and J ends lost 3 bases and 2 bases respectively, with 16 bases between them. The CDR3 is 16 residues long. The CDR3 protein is CASSLRGLGTNTEAFF. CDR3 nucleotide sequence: TGTGCCAGCAGTTTGAGAGGGCTCGGGACCAACACTGAAGCTTTCTTT.

The CDR3 DNA reads TGTGCCAGCAGTTTGGGGGGGCGCGCGTTAGATACGCAGTATTTT. Amino acids: CASSLGGRALDTQYF. The chain recombines TRBV6-6 with TRBJ2-3, with D possibly matching TRBD2 (7 bases). Germline-derived CDR1 and CDR2 are MNHNY and SVGAGI (reference sequence). The length of the CDR3 is 15 residues. The V end was cut by 4 bases, the J end by 5 bases, with 16 bases between.

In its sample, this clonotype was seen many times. The CDR3 is CASSLGTSGYEQYF. The CDR3 DNA is TGTGCCAGCAGCTTAGGGACTAGCGGCTACGAGCAGTACTTC. The chain is built from TRBV27 and TRBJ2-7; 11 bases align to TRBD2. The V and J ends lost 6 bases and 3 bases, in that order; junction bases with no gene match: 4. The CDR3 runs to 14 residues. Germline CDR1 MNHEY, CDR2 SMNVEV (reference sequence).

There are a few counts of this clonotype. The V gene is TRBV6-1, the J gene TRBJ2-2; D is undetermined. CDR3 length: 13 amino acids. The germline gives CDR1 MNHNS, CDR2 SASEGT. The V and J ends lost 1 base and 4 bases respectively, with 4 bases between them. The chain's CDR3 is CASSEVLTGELFF. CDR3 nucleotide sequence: TGTGCCAGCAGTGAAGTGCTCACCGGGGAGCTGTTTTTT.

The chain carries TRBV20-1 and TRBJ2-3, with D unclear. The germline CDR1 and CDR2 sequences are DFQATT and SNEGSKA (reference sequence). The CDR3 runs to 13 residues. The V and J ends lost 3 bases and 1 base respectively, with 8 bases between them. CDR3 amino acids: CSASTFGTDTQYF. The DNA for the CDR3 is TGCAGTGCTAGCACTTTTGGCACAGATACGCAGTATTTT.

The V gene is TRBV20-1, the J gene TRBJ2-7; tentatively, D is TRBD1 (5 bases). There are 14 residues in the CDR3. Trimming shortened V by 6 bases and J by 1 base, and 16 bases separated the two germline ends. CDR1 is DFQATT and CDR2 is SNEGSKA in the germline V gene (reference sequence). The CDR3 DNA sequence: TGCAGTGCCATGATTACTACAGGTTCCTACGAGCAGTACTTC. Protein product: CSAMITTGSYEQYF.